What follows describes a single T cell receptor (beta chain). The sample belongs to a study of blood T cell repertoires in COVID-19. Study at large: Spain, Italy and the United States supplied samples that represented acute and convalescent COVID-19.

Original processing notes: Estimation of nucleated cell counts relied on the amplification of reference gene primers. TCRdb's copy holds only in-frame clones and misses some; the assay was immunoSEQ multiplex PCR. D and trimming come from the DNA, and the V and J calls and clone size come from that table. The table has under 150,000 clones, 85% seen once; the top ten hold 3% to 4%. V shed 5 bases and J shed 8 bases, with 21 bases lying between them. CDR1 and CDR2 from the germline V gene are MNHNS and SASEGT. The CDR3 totals 15 residues. This clonotype was sampled from a man aged 35 to 55 with acute or convalescent COVID-19. The specimen sequenced was peripheral blood. This chain connects TRBV6-1 to TRBJ1-2; D may be TRBD1 (6 bases). This CDR3 reads CASSFGQGLSEGYTF. CDR3 nucleotides: TGTGCCAGCAGTTTCGGGCAGGGGCTATCGGAAGGCTACACCTTC.